This T cell receptor (beta chain) originates from a study of T cell responses to AZD1222 COVID-19 vaccine. About the study: Both about-4-week and about-12-week second-dose recipients were combined. Findings and limits, study-wide: The reported proportion of spike-specific TCRs targeting unmutated variant regions was nearly half.

A word on this clone: Its cognate antigen is unknown.

The assay was immunoSEQ multiplex PCR, and TCRdb's table has in-frame clones only and misses some. In the table there are roughly 120,000 clones, roughly 93% of which are singletons. Specimen: peripheral blood, collected on day 0 of AZD1222 vaccination. This TCR derives from an adult in good health.

CDR3 loop: CASSPGLAGVPAYNEQFF. For the CDR3, the DNA is TGCGCCAGCAGCCCGGGACTAGCGGGAGTCCCTGCCTACAATGAGCAGTTCTTC. This sequence joins TRBV5-1 and TRBJ2-1, with TRBD2 matching 14 bases. This CDR3 has 18 amino acids. Per the germline V gene, CDR1 is SGHRS and CDR2 is YFSETQ. V dropped 4 bases and J dropped 2; count of bases not matched to a gene: 8.